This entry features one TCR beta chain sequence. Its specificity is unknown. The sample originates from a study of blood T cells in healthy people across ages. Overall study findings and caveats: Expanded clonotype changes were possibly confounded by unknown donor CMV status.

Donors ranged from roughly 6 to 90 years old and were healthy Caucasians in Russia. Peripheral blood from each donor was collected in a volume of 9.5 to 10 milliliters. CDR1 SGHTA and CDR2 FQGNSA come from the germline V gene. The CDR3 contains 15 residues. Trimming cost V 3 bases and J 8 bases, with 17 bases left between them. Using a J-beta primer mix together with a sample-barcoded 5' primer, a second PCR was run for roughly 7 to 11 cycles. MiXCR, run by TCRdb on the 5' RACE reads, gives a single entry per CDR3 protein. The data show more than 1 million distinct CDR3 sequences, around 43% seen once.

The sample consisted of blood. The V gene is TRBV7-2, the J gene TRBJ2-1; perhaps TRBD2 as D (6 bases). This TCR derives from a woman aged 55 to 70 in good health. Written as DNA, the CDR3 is TGTGCCAGCAGCTTTAGCGGCTACCAAGCATATGAGCAGTTCTTC. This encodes CASSFSGYQAYEQFF. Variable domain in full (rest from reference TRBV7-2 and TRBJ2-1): GAGVSQSPSNKVTEKGKDVELRCDPISGHTALYWYRQSLGQGLEFLIYFQGNSAPDKSGLPSDRFSAERTGGSVSTLTIQRTQQEDSAVYLCASSFSGYQAYEQFFGPGTRLTVL.